The entry below gives a single TCR beta chain sequence along with its context. Here immunoSEQ multiplex PCR was the method, and the copy in TCRdb shows in-frame clones only, minus some. Among tens of thousands of clones listed, 92% were seen once. The sample belongs to a study of technical replicates of blood from a few donors. CDR1 MDHEN and CDR2 SYDVKM come from the germline V gene. V was cut by 5 bases and J by 2 bases, with 24 bases left in between. The CDR3 has 19 residues. The chain combines TRBV28 with TRBJ2-2; a weak D match, TRBD2 (6 bases). This receptor was obtained from a human donor in good health. Material for sequencing was T cells isolated from PBMCs. The CDR3 loop reads CASSHSLLATEFNTGELFF. The CDR3 nucleotides are TGTGCCAGCAGTCACTCCCTACTAGCAACCGAATTTAACACCGGGGAGCTGTTTTTT.